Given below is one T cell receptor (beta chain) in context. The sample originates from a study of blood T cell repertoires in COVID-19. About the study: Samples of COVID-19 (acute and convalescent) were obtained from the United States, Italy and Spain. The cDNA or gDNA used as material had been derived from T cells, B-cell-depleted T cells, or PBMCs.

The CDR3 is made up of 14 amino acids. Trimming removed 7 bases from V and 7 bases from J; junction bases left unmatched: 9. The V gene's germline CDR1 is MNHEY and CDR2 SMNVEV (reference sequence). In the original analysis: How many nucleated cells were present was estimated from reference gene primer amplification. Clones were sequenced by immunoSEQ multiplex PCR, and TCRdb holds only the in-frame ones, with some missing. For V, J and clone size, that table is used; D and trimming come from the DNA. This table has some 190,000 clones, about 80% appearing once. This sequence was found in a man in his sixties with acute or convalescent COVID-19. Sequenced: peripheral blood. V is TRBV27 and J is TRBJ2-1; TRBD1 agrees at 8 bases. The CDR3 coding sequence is TGTGCCAGCAAACAGGACAGGGTCTCAAATGAGCAGTTCTTC. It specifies CASKQDRVSNEQFF.